The 26 T cell receptor beta chains reported below all come from one sample, sequenced in a study of T cells in Graves' hyperthyroidism and ophthalmopathy. The CDR3 regions of TCR beta were amplified from RNA transcripts. The primer set for the first-round RT-PCR of the TCR CDR3 was HTBI. Via MiXCR, TCRdb re-called the multiplex PCR reads, giving one row per CDR3 protein. The table records about 600,000 distinct CDR3 sequences, about a sixth of them present only once. The sample taken for sequencing was blood. The receptors were gathered from a woman between 40 and 50 years old with Graves' ophthalmopathy.

There are many counts of this clonotype. The J gene is TRBJ2-5, the V gene TRBV7-9, with D possibly being TRBD2 (5 bases). This CDR3 is built from 14 residues. V was cut by 1 base and J by 2 bases, with 8 bases left in between. Looked up from germline, CDR1 is SEHNR and CDR2 is FQNEAQ (reference sequence). CDR3 nucleotide sequence: TGTGCCAGCAGCTTAGAGCGGCTGCAAGAGACCCAGTACTTC. Translated, it gives CASSLERLQETQYF.

The chain couples TRBV7-3 to TRBJ2-7; the D gene is possibly TRBD1 (6 bases). CDR1 and CDR2 from the germline V gene are SGHTA and FQGTGA. The CDR3 is 14 residues long. Deletions cut 5 bases from V and 1 base from J, with 12 bases between. CDR3 loop: CASSQGWRSYEQYF. CDR3 bases: TGTGCCAGCAGCCAGGGGTGGAGGTCCTACGAGCAGTACTTC.

The genes are TRBV5-5 and TRBJ1-5; D gene unclear. CDR1 is SGHKS and CDR2 is YYEKEE in the germline V gene (reference sequence). The CDR3 is made up of 13 amino acids. V was clipped by 1 base and J by 5 bases, with 7 bases between them. CDR3 DNA: TGTGCCAGCAGCTTGTATTTGGATCAGCCCCAGCATTTT. Protein product: CASSLYLDQPQHF.

This clonotype has at least ten counts. The chain is built from TRBV28 and TRBJ1-1, with D unclear. Per the germline V gene, CDR1 is MDHEN and CDR2 is SYDVKM. Deletions cut 3 bases from V and 1 base from J, with 12 bases between. CDR3 size: 15 residues. CDR3 protein: CASSLRPASNTEAFF. For the CDR3, the DNA is TGTGCCAGCAGTTTGCGTCCTGCCTCGAACACTGAAGCTTTCTTT.

This clonotype was counted many times. V usage is TRBV25-1 and J usage is TRBJ2-1; perhaps TRBD1 as D (5 bases). CDR1 MGHDK and CDR2 SYGVNS come from the germline V gene. This CDR3 contains 14 residues. V gave up 4 bases and J gave up 3 bases, with 10 bases separating them. CDR3 DNA: TGTGCCAGCAGTGGGCAACAGGACTACAATGAGCAGTTCTTC. Translation: CASSGQQDYNEQFF.

This clonotype has just a few counts. The V call is TRBV4-2, the J call TRBJ2-1; D may be TRBD2 (5 bases). V gave up 4 bases and J gave up 1 base, with 11 bases separating them. The germline V gene has CDR1 LGHNA and CDR2 YNFKEQ. The CDR3 covers 15 residues. The CDR3 coding sequence is TGTGCCAGCAGCCCAGCGGATCTATCCTACAATGAGCAGTTCTTC. It translates to CASSPADLSYNEQFF.

CDR3 sequence (DNA): TGTGCCAGCAGCAAGCTGATAGAATCCGGGGAGCTGTTTTTT. This translates into CASSKLIESGELFF. V is TRBV6-1 and J is TRBJ2-2; no definite D call. This CDR3 contains 14 residues. Germline V gene data show CDR1 as MNHNS and CDR2 as SASEGT. V was cut by 6 bases and J by 6 bases, with 14 bases left in between.

This clonotype has ten or more counts. The chain links TRBV6-2 or TRBV6-3 to TRBJ2-1; 10 bases agree with TRBD2. CDR3 size: 15 residues. The V and J ends lost 6 bases and 7 bases, in that order; junction bases with no gene match: 9. Germline V gives CDR1 MNHEY, CDR2 SVGEGT. CDR3 residues: CASRGGSSGSNEQFF. The CDR3 nucleotides read TGTGCCAGCAGGGGAGGGTCTAGCGGGAGTAATGAGCAGTTCTTC.

This clonotype was observed at least ten times. The chain uses TRBV6-1 and TRBJ2-3, with D tentatively TRBD1 (5 bases). Trimming pared 0 bases from V and 4 bases from J, leaving 14 bases between. From germline, CDR1 is MNHNS and CDR2 SASEGT. The CDR3 is made up of 16 amino acids. The CDR3 sequence: CASSEAQGVPADTQYF. The DNA for the CDR3 is TGTGCCAGCAGTGAAGCGCAGGGTGTTCCCGCAGATACGCAGTATTTT.

The chain combines TRBV11-2 with TRBJ2-3; weak D call: TRBD2 (5 bases). Germline V gene lookup returns CDR1 SGHAT and CDR2 FQNNGV. V lost 5 bases and J 2 bases, leaving 17 bases between the germline ends. The CDR3 contains 16 residues. The CDR3 spells CASSPGAGGYTDTQYF. The CDR3 DNA reads TGTGCCAGCAGCCCCGGCGCCGGAGGCTACACAGATACGCAGTATTTT.

The chain combines TRBV6-1 with TRBJ2-1; 10 positions match TRBD2. Germline CDR1 reads MNHNS; CDR2 reads SASEGT. The CDR3 spans 15 residues. J was trimmed by 7 bases and V by 2 bases; bases with no gene match: 5. The chain's CDR3 is CASSETAGGSNEQFF. DNA for the CDR3: TGTGCCAGCAGTGAAACAGCGGGAGGGTCGAATGAGCAGTTCTTC.

This clonotype has a count of ten or more. This chain links TRBV6-2 or TRBV6-3 with TRBJ2-1; the D gene is possibly TRBD2 (5 bases). The CDR3 consists of 16 residues. Germline CDR1 MNHEY, CDR2 SVGEGT. Trimming stripped 2 bases from V and 0 bases from J, with 11 bases between. CDR3 in DNA: TGTGCCAGCAGTTACAGACCGGGAAACTCCTACAATGAGCAGTTCTTC. Amino acid sequence: CASSYRPGNSYNEQFF.

The V call is TRBV12-3 or TRBV12-4, the J call TRBJ2-3, with D possibly TRBD2 on 6 matching bases. The CDR3 covers 13 residues. The V and J ends lost 1 base and 10 bases respectively, with 12 bases between them. The CDR3 loop is CASSLGTGGAQYF. CDR3 in DNA: TGTGCCAGCAGTTTAGGGACTGGCGGGGCGCAGTATTTT.

The table lists this clonotype with many counts. This chain uses TRBV2 with TRBJ2-3, with TRBD2 matching over 11 bases. Germline V gene lookup returns CDR1 SNHLY and CDR2 FYNNEI. V shed 4 bases and J 5 bases; nucleotides not matched to a gene: 2. This CDR3 is 14 amino acids long. The CDR3 is CASSGLAGRDTQYF. DNA for the CDR3: TGTGCCAGCAGTGGACTAGCGGGAAGAGATACGCAGTATTTT.

This clonotype was seen only once. CDR3 DNA: TGCGCCAGCAGCCAAGAACCGGACGGACTAGCGGGAAGCACAGATACGCAGTATTTT. Translation: CASSQEPDGLAGSTDTQYF. V and J are TRBV4-1 and TRBJ2-3, with 12 positions matching TRBD2. Trimming removed 0 bases from V and 0 bases from J; junction bases left unmatched: 7. The CDR3 totals 19 residues. Germline-derived CDR1 and CDR2 are MGHRA and YSYEKL.

This clonotype has a count of ten or more. This chain connects TRBV12-3 or TRBV12-4 to TRBJ1-6, with D unresolved. There are 14 residues in the CDR3. V was clipped by 3 bases and J by 7 bases, with 10 bases between them. The CDR3 spells CASSLRQLNSPLHF. CDR3 nucleotide sequence: TGTGCCAGCAGTTTGCGTCAGCTCAATTCACCCCTCCACTTT.

In this sample, this clonotype turned up many times. The chain is built from TRBV6-1 and TRBJ2-3; TRBD2 matches 7 bases. The CDR3 extends over 16 amino acids. In germline, CDR1 is MNHNS, CDR2 SASEGT. V shed 3 bases, J shed 0 bases, and the junction held 6 bases outside the gene matches. In DNA form, the CDR3 reads TGTGCCAGCAGTGATGTTCCGGGGGGTAGCACAGATACGCAGTATTTT. This gives the protein CASSDVPGGSTDTQYF.

This clonotype was seen ten or more times. The V gene is TRBV20-1, the J gene TRBJ2-2, with 9 bases fitting TRBD1. J lost 8 bases, V lost 0 bases, and 10 bases had no gene match. Per germline, CDR1 DFQATT and CDR2 SNEGSKA (reference sequence). This CDR3 has 16 residues. The DNA for the CDR3 is TGCAGTGCTAGAGATCCGGGACAGGGTACGAGAGGGGAGCTGTTTTTT. This gives the protein CSARDPGQGTRGELFF.

V is TRBV20-1 and J is TRBJ2-1, with a tentative D call TRBD2 (6 bases). The length of the CDR3 is 16 residues. V shed 3 bases and J shed 0 bases, with 15 bases lying between them. Germline lookup yields CDR1 DFQATT and CDR2 SNEGSKA (reference sequence). CDR3 region: CSASLASESSYNEQFF. As DNA, the CDR3 is TGCAGTGCTAGTCTCGCTAGCGAAAGCTCCTACAATGAGCAGTTCTTC.

This clonotype occurred a few times. The J gene is TRBJ2-2, the V gene TRBV5-4; weak D call: TRBD2 (6 bases). CDR1 and CDR2 (germline): SGHNT, YYREEE (reference sequence). V gave up 3 bases and J gave up 4 bases, with 13 bases separating them. This CDR3 region has 15 residues. This chain's CDR3 is CASSSELAPTGELFF. CDR3 nucleotide sequence: TGTGCCAGCAGCTCTGAACTAGCCCCCACCGGGGAGCTGTTTTTT.

J is TRBJ1-6 and V is TRBV20-1, with TRBD1 as a possible D gene (6 bases). V dropped 0 bases and J dropped 10 bases, with 13 bases sitting between them. Per the germline V gene, CDR1 is DFQATT and CDR2 is SNEGSKA (reference sequence). The CDR3 spans 14 residues. CDR3 in amino acids: CSARDPGGVSPLHF. As DNA, the CDR3 is TGCAGTGCTAGAGATCCTGGGGGCGTCTCACCCCTCCACTTT.

Ten or more counts support this clonotype. CDR3 DNA sequence: TGTGCCAGCAGTTTAGGGGGCTATGAAGCTTTCTTT. This encodes CASSLGGYEAFF. This sequence joins TRBV12-3 or TRBV12-4 and TRBJ1-1, with a weak D call TRBD1 (5 bases). V shed 1 base and J shed 7 bases, with 7 bases lying between them. This CDR3 is 12 amino acids long.

This clonotype was seen repeatedly, ten times or more. The chain links TRBV11-2 to TRBJ2-1; D unclear. This CDR3 contains 14 residues. The V gene's germline CDR1 is SGHAT and CDR2 FQNNGV. Trimming stripped 2 bases from V and 9 bases from J, with 14 bases between. The CDR3 DNA sequence: TGTGCCAGCAGCTTAATGGCAGGCGCAGTTGAGCAGTTCTTC. Its protein is CASSLMAGAVEQFF. Complete variable domain (other parts from reference TRBV11-2 and TRBJ2-1): EAGVAQSPRYKIIEKRQSVAFWCNPISGHATLYWYQQILGQGPKLLIQFQNNGVVDDSQLPKDRFSAERLKGVDSTLKIQPAKLEDSAVYLCASSLMAGAVEQFFGPGTRLTVL.

About this clonotype: Being one base from a much bigger clone, this may be a read error. The chain employs TRBV27 and TRBJ2-6; D perhaps matches TRBD1 (5 bases). The CDR3 covers 16 residues. The germline V gene has CDR1 MNHEY and CDR2 SMNVEV (reference sequence). DNA of the CDR3: TGTGCCAGCAGTTTCTGGTCCCCCTCTGGGGCCAACGTCCTGAGTTTC. Translated: CASSFWSPSGANVLSF.

V gene TRBV10-3 combines with J gene TRBJ2-5; D is uncertain. CDR3 length: 13 amino acids. Per the germline V gene, CDR1 is ENHRY and CDR2 is SYGVKD. Trimming removed 3 bases at V and 4 bases at J, with 9 bases between. The CDR3 DNA sequence: TGTGCCATCAGTGACAGAGGTCGAGAGACCCAGTACTTC. Translating it yields CAISDRGRETQYF.

In this sample, this clonotype turned up many times. The chain couples TRBV7-2 to TRBJ2-5, with D possibly called TRBD1 or TRBD2 (6 bases each). CDR1 and CDR2 from the germline V gene are SGHTA and FQGNSA. Trimming removed 5 bases at V and 5 bases at J, with 18 bases between. This CDR3 comprises 15 residues. DNA of the CDR3: TGTGCCAGCAGCCGCCTGGACGGGGGCGGGGAGACCCAGTACTTC. Its translation: CASSRLDGGGETQYF.